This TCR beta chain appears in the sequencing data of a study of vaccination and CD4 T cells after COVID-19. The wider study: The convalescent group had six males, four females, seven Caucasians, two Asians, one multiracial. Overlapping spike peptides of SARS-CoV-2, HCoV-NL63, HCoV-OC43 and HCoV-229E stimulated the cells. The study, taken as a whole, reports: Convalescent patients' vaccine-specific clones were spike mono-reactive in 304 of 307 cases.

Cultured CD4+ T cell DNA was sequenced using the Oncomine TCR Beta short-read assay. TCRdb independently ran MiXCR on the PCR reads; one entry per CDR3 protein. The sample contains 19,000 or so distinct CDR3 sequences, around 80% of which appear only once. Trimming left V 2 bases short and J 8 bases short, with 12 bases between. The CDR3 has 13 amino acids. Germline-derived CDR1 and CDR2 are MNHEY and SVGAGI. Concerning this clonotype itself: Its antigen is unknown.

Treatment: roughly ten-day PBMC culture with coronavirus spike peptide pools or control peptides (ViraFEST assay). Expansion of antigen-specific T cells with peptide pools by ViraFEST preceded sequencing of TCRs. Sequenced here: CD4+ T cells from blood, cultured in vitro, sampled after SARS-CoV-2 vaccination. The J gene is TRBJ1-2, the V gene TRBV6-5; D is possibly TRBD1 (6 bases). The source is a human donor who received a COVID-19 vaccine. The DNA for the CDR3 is TGTGCCAGCAGTTACAGCGGGGGCTGGGGCTACACCTTC. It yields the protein CASSYSGGWGYTF.